Below, 4 T cell receptor beta chains from the same sample are listed, as sequenced in a study of shared clonotypes between healthy human individuals. Profiled with immunoSEQ multiplex PCR; TCRdb holds only in-frame clones, not every one. Altogether about 490,000 clones are present, around 78% being singletons, with the ten largest covering about an eighth. The sequenced sample consisted of PBMCs. These receptors all come from a middle-aged woman in good health. Some clones in this sample may be carry-over from other donors' samples.

The chain has TRBV2 and TRBJ2-2; D is undetermined. Germline CDR1 and CDR2: SNHLY and FYNNEI. This CDR3 has 15 amino acids. Trimming left V 4 bases short and J 0 bases short, with 9 bases between. The CDR3 bases are TGTGCCAGCAGTGTTGGTAGTGCGAACACCGGGGAGCTGTTTTTT. Its translation is CASSVGSANTGELFF.

The gene calls are TRBV4-2 and TRBJ2-1, with a tentative D call TRBD2 (6 bases). The germline CDR1 and CDR2 sequences are LGHNA and YNFKEQ. The CDR3 has 18 amino acids. V lost 0 bases and J lost 2, with 17 bases in between. CDR3 DNA: TGTGCCAGCAGCCAAGAAGTAGCAGGGACTCGAGCCTACAATGAGCAGTTCTTC. Translated, it gives CASSQEVAGTRAYNEQFF.

This clone was observed a handful of times. The chain uses TRBV27 and TRBJ1-2, with 7 bases lining up with TRBD1. V dropped 2 bases and J dropped 8; count of bases not matched to a gene: 2. The CDR3 totals 12 residues. Germline V CDR1 and CDR2: MNHEY, SMNVEV (reference sequence). The CDR3, as DNA: TGTGCCAGCAGTTTACAGGGGGAAGGCTACACCTTC. It translates to CASSLQGEGYTF.

This clone was detected a few times. This chain's CDR3 is CASSLVGVRTYEQYF. The CDR3 DNA reads as TGTGCCAGCAGCTTAGTGGGGGTCCGCACCTACGAGCAGTACTTC. V gene TRBV7-9 combines with J gene TRBJ2-5, with D tentatively TRBD1 or TRBD2 (5 bases each). The DNA end lines up better with TRBJ2-7; the J call may be wrong. The CDR3 covers 15 residues. The germline gives CDR1 SEHNR, CDR2 FQNEAQ (reference sequence).